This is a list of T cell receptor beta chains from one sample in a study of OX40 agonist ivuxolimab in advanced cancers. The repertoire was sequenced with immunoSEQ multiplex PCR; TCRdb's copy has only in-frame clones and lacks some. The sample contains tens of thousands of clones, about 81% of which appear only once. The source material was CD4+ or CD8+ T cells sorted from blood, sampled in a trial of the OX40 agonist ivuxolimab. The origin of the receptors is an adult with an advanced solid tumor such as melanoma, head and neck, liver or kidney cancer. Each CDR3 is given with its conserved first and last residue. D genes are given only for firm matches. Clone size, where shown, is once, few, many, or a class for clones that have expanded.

TGTGCCAGCAGCGTTGTTCAGGGTGGGGCAGATACGCAGTATTTT | CASSVVQGGADTQYF | TRBV6-4 | . | TRBJ2-3 | .
TGTGCCAGCAGCCCGCTGGGGGGGAGAACTGAAGCTTTCTTT | CASSPLGGRTEAFF | TRBV7-6 | . | TRBJ1-1 | .
TGTGCCAGCCTGGCGGGCCTTAGCACAGATACGCAGTATTTT | CASLAGLSTDTQYF | TRBV2 | . | TRBJ2-3 | .
TGTGCCAGCAGTGAAGCCGGGCGGGGGGCCTCCTACGAGCAGTACTTC | CASSEAGRGASYEQYF | TRBV2 | . | TRBJ2-7 | TRBD2
TGTGCCTGGAGTCAGAAGGGGAACGGGGCCAACGTCCTGACTTTC | CAWSQKGNGANVLTF | TRBV30 | . | TRBJ2-6 | .
TGTGCCAGCAGTGAAGACAGGGGGAATGGCTACACCTTC | CASSEDRGNGYTF | TRBV2 | . | TRBJ1-2 | TRBD1
TGTGCCAGCAGCTTCATGGGGCCCTCTGGAAACACCATATATTTT | CASSFMGPSGNTIYF | TRBV7-9 | . | TRBJ1-3 | .
TGTGCCAGCACCACGGTCGTCGGAGATACCCAGTACTTC | CASTTVVGDTQYF | TRBV7-2 | . | TRBJ2-5 | .
TGTGCCAGCAGTTTATGGGTCTCCCCCACAGATACGCAGTATTTT | CASSLWVSPTDTQYF | TRBV27 | . | TRBJ2-3 | .
TGTGCCAGCCGCCCCTGGGGCCGGGAATACACTGAAGCTTTCTTT | CASRPWGREYTEAFF | TRBV19 | . | TRBJ1-1 | .
TGCAGCGTTGGTAGCGGGGTAATGGTTGAGCAGTTCTTC | CSVGSGVMVEQFF | TRBV29-1 | . | TRBJ2-1 | TRBD2
TGTGCCAGCCCAGAGAACCGGGACAAGTATACTAGCAATCAGCCCCAGCATTTT | CASPENRDKYTSNQPQHF | TRBV21-1 | . | TRBJ1-5 | .
TGTGCCAGCAGCCTGACAGGGCAAACCTACGAGCAGTACTTC | CASSLTGQTYEQYF | TRBV6-6 | . | TRBJ2-7 | TRBD1
TGTGCCAGCTCACCACCGAGGACAGGGGAAAGTAATGAGCAGTTCTTC | CASSPPRTGESNEQFF | TRBV18 | few | TRBJ2-1 | TRBD1
TGTGCCAGCAGTTACTCGGCAGCGTCTGGGGCCAACGTCCTGACTTTC | CASSYSAASGANVLTF | TRBV6-5 | . | TRBJ2-6 | .
TGTGCCAGCAGGGACAGGGGTGTAGGTACTGAAGCTTTCTTT | CASRDRGVGTEAFF | TRBV2 | . | TRBJ1-1 | TRBD1
TGTGCCAGCGCCGTGGGCGATACGCAGTATTTT | CASAVGDTQYF | TRBV11-2 | . | TRBJ2-3 | .
TGTGCCAGCAGTCCAGGGACAGGGGAATACAATCAGCCCCAGCATTTT | CASSPGTGEYNQPQHF | TRBV27 | . | TRBJ1-5 | TRBD1
TGTGCCAGCTGTGGCGGAGTGAACACTGAAGCTTTCTTT | CASCGGVNTEAFF | TRBV2 | once | TRBJ1-1 | .
TGTGCCAGCAGTGTCGACAGGGCCGAGCAGTACTTC | CASSVDRAEQYF | TRBV6-5 | . | TRBJ2-7 | TRBD1
TGTGCCAGCAGCTTAGGCGTCGGGAACAATGAGCAGTTCTTC | CASSLGVGNNEQFF | TRBV7-8 | once | TRBJ2-1 | .